Sequencing of this TCR beta chain was carried out in a study of control samples from healthy donors and cancer patients. This CDR3 has 15 amino acids. Trimming cost V 4 bases and J 5 bases, with 14 bases left between them. Germline assignment: CDR1 MDHEN and CDR2 SYDVKM. TCRdb keeps only in-frame clones here, not all; method: immunoSEQ multiplex PCR. The profile shows some 200,000 clones, roughly 94% of them singletons. The TCR originated in a man aged 50 or older in good health. The chain employs TRBV28 and TRBJ1-4; perhaps TRBD1 as D (6 bases). The sequenced sample was blood. This CDR3 is CASSYLQGGNEKLFF. CDR3 nucleotide sequence: TGTGCCAGCAGTTACCTACAGGGAGGGAATGAAAAACTGTTTTTT.